The 27 T cell receptor beta chains below all came from one sample that was sequenced in a study of cytomegalovirus exposure and HLA in healthy donors. PCR involved 60 Vbeta and 13 Jbeta primers. The data were produced by immunoSEQ multiplex PCR, yet TCRdb's version contains in-frame clones alone and is incomplete. The data contain around 150,000 clones, over 65% of them seen just once; the ten biggest clones take up approximately 2.8%. Source material: PBMCs. Every receptor here comes from a woman in her thirties or forties in good health and CMV-seropositive.

V is TRBV18 and J is TRBJ1-5; no definite D call. CDR3 length: 14 residues. CDR1 and CDR2 from the germline V gene are KGHSH and LQKENI. Trimming pared 2 bases from V and 0 bases from J, leaving 5 bases between. CDR3 sequence reads: CASSPGPSNQPQHF. As DNA, the CDR3 is TGTGCCAGCTCACCAGGGCCTAGCAATCAGCCCCAGCATTTT.

This chain joins TRBV11-2 and TRBJ2-7; 10 positions match TRBD1. The V and J ends lost 5 bases and 2 bases, in that order; junction bases with no gene match: 9. Germline CDR1 SGHAT, CDR2 FQNNGV. The CDR3 totals 16 residues. Here the CDR3 DNA reads TGTGCCAGCAGCCCGGGACAGGGGAGTGGGGCCTACGAGCAGTACTTC. This codes for CASSPGQGSGAYEQYF. Complete variable domain (other parts from reference TRBV11-2 and TRBJ2-7): EAGVAQSPRYKIIEKRQSVAFWCNPISGHATLYWYQQILGQGPKLLIQFQNNGVVDDSQLPKDRFSAERLKGVDSTLKIQPAKLEDSAVYLCASSPGQGSGAYEQYFGPGTRLTVT.

The V and J genes are TRBV6-5 and TRBJ2-7, with D maybe TRBD1 (6 bases). Trimming stripped 1 base from V and 4 bases from J, with 8 bases between. CDR1 and CDR2 from the germline V gene are MNHEY and SVGAGI. The CDR3 contains 13 residues. CDR3 region: CASSYLTGYEQYF. Written as DNA, the CDR3 is TGTGCCAGCAGTTACTTAACAGGGTACGAGCAGTACTTC.

The chain uses TRBV19 and TRBJ2-7; 7 nucleotides align to TRBD1. The CDR3 has 15 amino acids. Trimming at V came to 6 bases and at J to 2 bases, leaving 10 bases not matched to a gene. The germline gives CDR1 LNHDA, CDR2 SQIVND (reference sequence). The CDR3 region has the DNA TGTGCCAGTAGAGACGGAGACAGGGAGACCTACGAGCAGTACTTC. This gives the protein CASRDGDRETYEQYF.

In this sample, this clone turned up a few times. The chain employs TRBV28 and TRBJ1-5; TRBD1 matches at 9 bases. This CDR3 is built from 16 residues. Germline trimming cut 2 bases from V and 1 base from J; bases unmatched to any gene: 3. From germline, CDR1 is MDHEN and CDR2 SYDVKM. CDR3 protein: CASSLLGTGSNQPQHF. DNA of the CDR3: TGTGCCAGCAGTTTACTCGGGACAGGGAGCAATCAGCCCCAGCATTTT.

The chain's CDR3 is CASSWGQGATNEKLFF. CDR3 in DNA: TGTGCCAGCAGCTGGGGACAGGGAGCAACTAATGAAAAACTGTTTTTT. J is TRBJ1-4 and V is TRBV28; 9 nucleotides align to TRBD1. Germline values: CDR1 MDHEN, CDR2 SYDVKM. The CDR3 runs 16 residues. With V trimmed by 6 bases and J by 0 bases, 5 bases remained unmatched.

This clone came up a few times. The V call is TRBV19, the J call TRBJ1-1, with 7 positions matching TRBD1. Germline lookup yields CDR1 LNHDA and CDR2 SQIVND (reference sequence). This CDR3 is 18 amino acids long. The junction had 16 bases not matched to a gene; V was cut back by 5 bases and J by 1 base. This CDR3 reads CASSRSEGGAYWNTEAFF. Here the CDR3 DNA reads TGTGCCAGTAGTCGGTCCGAAGGGGGCGCTTATTGGAACACTGAAGCTTTCTTT.

This clone has only a few counts. The CDR3 reads CASSQDVLAGGYYGYTF. The DNA for the CDR3 is TGCGCCAGCAGCCAAGATGTTTTGGCAGGGGGCTACTATGGCTACACCTTC. V usage is TRBV4-3 and J usage is TRBJ1-2; the match to TRBD1 covers 8 bases. CDR3 length: 17 amino acids. In germline, CDR1 is LGHNA, CDR2 YSLEER. The V gene end was trimmed by 0 bases and the J gene end by 3 bases; junction bases not matched to a gene: 9.

The V and J genes are TRBV6-6 and TRBJ2-7; D may be TRBD1 (6 bases). V was pared by 4 bases and J by 1 base, with 11 bases between. Germline CDR1 MNHNY, CDR2 SVGAGI (reference sequence). The CDR3 consists of 14 residues. The CDR3 DNA reads TGTGCCAGCAGTTCCCTGGACAGTTCCTACGAGCAGTACTTC. It translates to CASSSLDSSYEQYF.

This clone has only one observation. V usage is TRBV4-2 and J usage is TRBJ1-2; D unclear. Per the germline V gene, CDR1 is LGHNA and CDR2 is YNFKEQ. Trimming pared 0 bases from V and 7 bases from J, leaving 12 bases between. CDR3 size: 14 residues. CDR3 nucleotides: TGTGCCAGCAGCCAAGATGGAGAGATTAGTGGCTACACCTTC. Protein: CASSQDGEISGYTF.

The sample holds a few counts of this clone. The chain joins TRBV5-6 to TRBJ2-6; the match to TRBD1 covers 8 bases. This CDR3 contains 16 residues. Germline loops: CDR1 SGHDT, CDR2 YYEEEE. Germline trimming cut 2 bases from V and 2 bases from J; bases unmatched to any gene: 3. The CDR3, as DNA: TGTGCCAGCAGCTTACAGGGGGAAACTGGGGCCAACGTCCTGACTTTC. Its protein is CASSLQGETGANVLTF.

The rearrangement links TRBV10-3 to TRBJ2-5; D is perhaps TRBD2 (6 bases). The CDR3 spans 14 residues. Germline V gene sequence: CDR1 ENHRY, CDR2 SYGVKD. V lost 3 bases to trimming and J lost 1 base, with 9 bases between them. The CDR3 nucleotides are TGTGCCATCAGTGACGCGGGATCCCAAGAGACCCAGTACTTC. It codes for CAISDAGSQETQYF.

The chain employs TRBV6-5 and TRBJ2-7; D is unresolved. V lost 2 bases, J lost 6 bases, and 8 bases lay in between. Germline CDR1 MNHEY, CDR2 SVGAGI. The CDR3 has 12 amino acids. CDR3: CASSYPNSEQYF. The CDR3 DNA reads as TGTGCCAGCAGTTACCCCAATAGCGAGCAGTACTTC.

The rearrangement joins TRBV6-4 to TRBJ2-4, with TRBD2 identical over 8 bases. In germline, CDR1 is MRHNA, CDR2 SNTAGT. The CDR3 length is 15 residues. With V trimmed by 10 bases and J by 7 bases, 15 bases remained unmatched. CDR3 residues: CANHPLRGRRNIQYF. CDR3 DNA sequence: TGTGCCAACCATCCCCTTCGCGGGAGGCGTAACATTCAGTACTTC.

V and J are TRBV19 and TRBJ2-5; possibly TRBD1 for D (5 bases). Trimming stripped 1 base from V and 0 bases from J, with 6 bases between. The germline V gene encodes CDR1 LNHDA and CDR2 SQIVND (reference sequence). There are 14 residues in the CDR3. The CDR3, as DNA: TGTGCCAGTAGTATAGCCAGGGACCAAGAGACCCAGTACTTC. This sequence encodes CASSIARDQETQYF.

In regard to this clone: At one end the junction does not follow the germline gene, possibly because of a read error. This chain uses TRBV7-9 with TRBJ1-5, with TRBD1 as a possible D gene (6 bases). Germline V gives CDR1 SEHNR, CDR2 FQNEAQ (reference sequence). This CDR3 region has 14 residues. In DNA, the CDR3 is TGTTCCAGCAGCCCCCCAGGGGATCATCAGCCCCAGCATTTT. As protein: CSSSPPGDHQPQHF.

The gene calls are TRBV7-2 and TRBJ1-1; TRBD1 might be the D (5 bases). CDR1 SGHTA and CDR2 FQGNSA come from the germline V gene. Trimming left V 5 bases short and J 2 bases short, with 9 bases between. The CDR3 has 13 residues. The CDR3 loop is CASSEQANTEAFF. CDR3 coding DNA: TGTGCCAGCAGCGAACAGGCTAACACTGAAGCTTTCTTT.

The chain is built from TRBV19 and TRBJ1-5; possibly TRBD1 for D (5 bases). Germline V lookup: CDR1 LNHDA, CDR2 SQIVND (reference sequence). The V and J ends lost 7 bases and 4 bases respectively, with 14 bases between them. The CDR3 sequence is 14 residues long. The chain's CDR3 is CASITPGGNQPQHF. The CDR3 DNA is TGTGCCAGTATTACCCCGGGGGGGAATCAGCCCCAGCATTTT.

This clone was recorded only once. The chain links TRBV6-6 to TRBJ1-4; 7 nucleotides agree with TRBD1. V trimming: 2 bases; J trimming: 3 bases; junction bases outside the gene matches: 6. The germline gives CDR1 MNHNY, CDR2 SVGAGI (reference sequence). This CDR3 spans 16 amino acids. CDR3 sequence (DNA): TGTGCCAGCAGTTACCTTGAAAGGGGGCCTAATGAAAAACTGTTTTTT. It specifies CASSYLERGPNEKLFF.

This clone occurred many times. This chain links TRBV27 with TRBJ2-3, with TRBD2 as a possible D gene (6 bases). Germline CDR1 and CDR2: MNHEY and SMNVEV (reference sequence). The germline V and J ends were trimmed by 9 bases and 6 bases, with 10 bases remaining between them. The length of the CDR3 is 11 residues. CDR3 in DNA: TGTGCCAGTTACGGAGGGGATACGCAGTATTTT. It encodes CASYGGDTQYF.

A few counts support this clone. The V call is TRBV6-1, the J call TRBJ2-3, with TRBD2 matching 7 bases. V lost 7 bases, J lost 7 bases, and 11 bases stayed unmatched. CDR1 and CDR2 from the germline V gene are MNHNS and SASEGT. The CDR3 is made up of 14 amino acids. The CDR3: CASTQGGRENTQYF. The CDR3 DNA follows: TGTGCCAGCACTCAGGGCGGGAGAGAAAATACGCAGTATTTT.

The genes are TRBV6-1 and TRBJ2-1; tentatively, D is TRBD2 (6 bases). Trimming pared 6 bases from V and 5 bases from J, leaving 14 bases between. Germline V gives CDR1 MNHNS, CDR2 SASEGT. This CDR3 has 14 amino acids. CDR3 DNA: TGTGCCAGCAGGACTAGAGGCGCCGACAATGAGCAGTTCTTC. This translates into CASRTRGADNEQFF.

The chain is built from TRBV11-1 and TRBJ1-4; no reliable D call. The germline gives CDR1 SGHAT, CDR2 FQDESV (reference sequence). V lost 4 bases, J lost 1 base, and 7 bases lay in between. The CDR3 covers 14 residues. The CDR3 coding sequence is TGTGCCAGCAGCTCCGCCAGAACTAATGAAAAACTGTTTTTT. Protein product: CASSSARTNEKLFF.

The chain is built from TRBV5-1 and TRBJ1-6, with TRBD1 as a possible D gene (6 bases). The CDR3 sequence is 17 residues long. Trimming removed 3 bases at V and 4 bases at J, with 17 bases between. CDR1 is SGHRS and CDR2 is YFSETQ in the germline V gene. This CDR3 reads CASSSEAGALYNSPLHF. CDR3 DNA sequence: TGCGCCAGCAGCTCCGAAGCGGGGGCTTTGTATAATTCACCCCTCCACTTT.

In the case of this clone: The junction departs from germline at one end; a sequencing error may be responsible. The CDR3 region is CAIKREGNQPQNF. The CDR3 DNA reads as TGTGCCATCAAGCGGGAGGGCAATCAGCCCCAGAATTTT. The chain has TRBV10-3 and TRBJ1-5; no reliable D call. Germline V lookup: CDR1 ENHRY, CDR2 SYGVKD. This CDR3 is built from 13 residues.

The rearrangement joins TRBV10-3 to TRBJ1-1; 7 positions match TRBD1. The CDR3 has 12 residues. V lost 6 bases and J lost 8; bases outside the gene matches: 6. Germline loops: CDR1 ENHRY, CDR2 SYGVKD. CDR3 nucleotide sequence: TGTGCCATCAGCGGACAGGCGAGGGAAGCTTTCTTT. It yields the protein CAISGQAREAFF.

The J gene is TRBJ2-1, the V gene TRBV4-3, with 15 bases lining up with TRBD2. V lost 1 base to trimming and J lost 4 bases; unmatched junction nucleotides: 11. CDR1 is LGHNA and CDR2 is YSLEER in the germline V gene. This CDR3 has 20 amino acids. In nucleotides, the CDR3 is TGCGCCAGCAGCCAAGGCCTCCCGGGACTAGCGGGGGGACCATACAATGAGCAGTTCTTC. This gives the protein CASSQGLPGLAGGPYNEQFF.